This T cell receptor (beta chain) was captured by sequencing in a study of T cells in women clearing cervical HPV infection. Turning to the study itself: Women with histologically confirmed HPV16-related CIN3 or worse, 2 with invasive cancer, served as cases. Whole-study findings and limits: Controls had more TRBV6-7 (about 0.16%) than cases (approximately 0.11%). T-cell numbers per sample were unknown and may explain richness differences.

Trimming removed 6 bases from V and 4 bases from J; junction bases left unmatched: 8. CDR1 SNHLY and CDR2 FYNNEI come from the germline V gene. The CDR3 sequence is 15 residues long. In the case of this clone: Its specificity is not known. The read ends 3 residues before the CDR3 terminus; that terminus is restored from the germline J gene.

TCRdb keeps only in-frame clones here, not all; method: immunoSEQ multiplex PCR. The sample has fewer than 25,000 clones, and its top ten clones hold approximately 5.5%. The TCR originated in a woman between 18 and 70 years old with a cervical HPV16 infection that either progressed to CIN3+ or cleared (not recorded which). The chain is built from TRBV2 and TRBJ2-7; the match to TRBD1 covers 11 bases. The sample consisted of blood buffy coat. The sequenced CDR3 bases are TGTGCCAGCAGAGGGGACAGGGGGACTTATTACGAG. Amino acid sequence: CASRGDRGTYYE. The whole CDR3 sequence reads CASRGDRGTYYEQYF.